This TCR beta chain originates from a study of blood T cell repertoires in COVID-19. Study background: The United States, Italy and Spain supplied acute and convalescent COVID-19 samples. From T cells, B-cell-depleted T cells, or PBMCs came the material, which was cDNA or gDNA.

Profiled with immunoSEQ multiplex PCR; TCRdb holds only in-frame clones, not every one. The sample has fewer than 300,000 clones; 87% are singletons. Germline values: CDR1 KGHSH, CDR2 LQKENI. The CDR3 is 14 amino acids. V trimming: 3 bases; J trimming: 7 bases; junction bases outside the gene matches: 3. The sequenced sample consisted of peripheral blood. This TCR derives from a middle-aged woman who had recovered from COVID-19. The chain has TRBV18 and TRBJ1-5, with 10 positions matching TRBD1. CDR3 nucleotide sequence: TGTGCCAGCTCACCGACAGGGGGCGACCAGCCCCAGCATTTT. Residues: CASSPTGGDQPQHF.